Listed here are 24 T cell receptor beta chains from one sample, sequenced in a study of T cells in tuberculosis. Cells were sorted from thawed PBMC rested overnight and stained with GMM-loaded CD1B tetramer, viability dye and anti-CD3. CD1B tetramers were loaded with Rhodococcus equi-derived C32 glucose monomycolate. Only in-frame clones appear in the TCRdb table, and some are missing; sequencing was by immunoSEQ multiplex PCR. Of 70,000 to 95,000 clones in the sample, approximately 90% are singletons; the top ten hold 1.5% to 2%. The material sequenced was CD1b-GMM tetramer-negative cells sorted from PBMCs. The source is an adult woman with latent tuberculosis.

The chain carries TRBV18 and TRBJ2-3; D call uncertain. CDR1 is KGHSH, CDR2 LQKENI, per germline. V lost 1 base and J 2 bases, leaving 4 bases between the germline ends. The CDR3 runs 13 residues. CDR3 residues: CASSPLHTDTQYF. The CDR3, as DNA: TGTGCCAGCTCACCACTCCACACAGATACGCAGTATTTT.

The gene calls are TRBV28 and TRBJ1-5, with D perhaps TRBD1 (5 bases). Germline assignment: CDR1 MDHEN and CDR2 SYDVKM. V lost 6 bases, J lost 3 bases, and 12 bases lay in between. The CDR3 sequence is 14 residues long. In DNA form, the CDR3 reads TGTGCCAGCAGCTCCCGGGACTCCAATCAGCCCCAGCATTTT. This codes for CASSSRDSNQPQHF. Supplemented by reference TRBV28 and TRBJ1-5, the full variable domain reads DVKVTQSSRYLVKRTGEKVFLECVQDMDHENMFWYRQDPGLGLRLIYFSYDVKMKEKGDIPEGYSVSREKKERFSLILESASTNQTSMYLCASSSRDSNQPQHFGDGTRLSIL.

This clone rates as medium-sized. The gene calls are TRBV4-1 and TRBJ2-3; perhaps TRBD1 as D (5 bases). Germline CDR1 is MGHRA and CDR2 is YSYEKL. Trimming pared 1 base from V and 2 bases from J, leaving 10 bases between. The CDR3 loop spans 15 amino acids. The CDR3 coding sequence is TGCGCCAGCAGCCAAGTCAGGGCGTACACAGATACGCAGTATTTT. It specifies CASSQVRAYTDTQYF.

The chain uses TRBV27 and TRBJ2-7, with TRBD1 as a possible D gene (6 bases). Trimming cost V 2 bases and J 0 bases, with 11 bases left between them. The CDR3 sequence is 15 residues long. Germline V lookup: CDR1 MNHEY, CDR2 SMNVEV (reference sequence). The CDR3 loop is CASSLRGISSYEQYF. As DNA, the CDR3 is TGTGCCAGCAGTTTAAGGGGGATATCCTCCTACGAGCAGTACTTC.

The V gene is TRBV11-2, the J gene TRBJ2-5; 9 bases fit TRBD1. The CDR3 length is 15 residues. V gave up 5 bases and J gave up 4 bases; unmatched junction bases: 8. The germline gives CDR1 SGHAT, CDR2 FQNNGV. The CDR3 bases are TGTGCCAGCAGCCTCGGGACAGGGTGGGGAGAGACCCAGTACTTC. Its translation is CASSLGTGWGETQYF.

About this clone itself: One end of the junction does not line up with germline, which may come from a read error. The V call is TRBV7-9, the J call TRBJ1-1; no clear D. This CDR3 spans 12 amino acids. Germline CDR1 reads SEHNR; CDR2 reads FQNEAQ (reference sequence). CDR3 DNA sequence: TGTGCCAGCAGCCGAGGGCCCATCACCGAGCCTTTT. This codes for CASSRGPITEPF.

The rearrangement joins TRBV11-2 to TRBJ2-3; 7 nucleotides align to TRBD1. Germline assignment: CDR1 SGHAT and CDR2 FQNNGV. The ends lost 5 bases at V and 2 bases at J; junction bases unmatched: 7. This CDR3 is 15 amino acids long. The chain's CDR3 is CASSTLQGFTDTQYF. In DNA, the CDR3 is TGTGCCAGCAGCACTTTACAGGGGTTCACAGATACGCAGTATTTT.

The chain couples TRBV5-4 to TRBJ1-2; 9 bases are shared with TRBD1. Germline CDR1 SGHNT, CDR2 YYREEE (reference sequence). V shed 4 bases, J shed 4 bases, and the junction held 8 bases outside the gene matches. The length of the CDR3 is 15 residues. CDR3 in amino acids: CASSKTGGAGYGYTF. For the CDR3, the DNA is TGTGCCAGCAGCAAAACAGGGGGCGCGGGCTATGGCTACACCTTC. Based on the CDR3 plus reference TRBV5-4 and TRBJ1-2, the full variable domain is ETGVTQSPTHLIKTRGQQVTLRCSSQSGHNTVSWYQQALGQGPQFIFQYYREEENGRGNFPPRFSGLQFPNYSSELNVNALELDDSALYLCASSKTGGAGYGYTFGSGTRLTVV.

This chain's CDR3 is CASSLVSTLSYNEQFF. The DNA of the CDR3 is TGTGCCAGCAGCTTGGTATCGACTTTATCCTACAATGAGCAGTTCTTC. The gene calls are TRBV5-4 and TRBJ2-1; D is undetermined. Per germline, CDR1 SGHNT and CDR2 YYREEE (reference sequence). V dropped 0 bases and J dropped 1 base, with 11 bases sitting between them. There are 16 residues in the CDR3.

This sequence joins TRBV19 and TRBJ2-1, with TRBD2 identical over 11 bases. The CDR3 contains 15 residues. Germline values: CDR1 LNHDA, CDR2 SQIVND (reference sequence). Unmatched junction bases numbered 4, after V lost 1 base and J lost 8 bases. The CDR3 is CASSIVAGGLYEQFF. The CDR3 coding sequence is TGTGCCAGTAGTATAGTAGCGGGGGGGCTTTATGAGCAGTTCTTC.

V usage is TRBV7-9 and J usage is TRBJ1-5; D call uncertain. V lost 3 bases, J lost 5 bases, and 8 bases lay in between. Germline CDR1 is SEHNR and CDR2 is FQNEAQ (reference sequence). The CDR3 runs 13 residues. This CDR3 is CASSFLSDQPQHF. As DNA, the CDR3 is TGTGCCAGCAGCTTCCTGTCGGATCAGCCCCAGCATTTT.

This clone was counted once. The sample holds other DNA sequences that translate to the same CDR3. V is TRBV5-1 and J is TRBJ2-5; 11 nucleotides agree with TRBD1. From germline, CDR1 is SGHRS and CDR2 YFSETQ. With 4 bases clipped from V and 2 bases from J, the junction kept 4 bases outside the gene matches. The CDR3 runs 15 residues. The CDR3 spells CASSLGTGGQETQYF. CDR3 nucleotide sequence: TGCGCCAGCAGCCTAGGGACAGGGGGGCAAGAGACCCAGTACTTC. Filled out from reference TRBV5-1 and TRBJ2-5, the complete variable domain reads KAGVTQTPRYLIKTRGQQVTLSCSPISGHRSVSWYQQTPGQGLQFLFEYFSETQRNKGNFPGRFSGRQFSNSRSEMNVSTLELGDSALYLCASSLGTGGQETQYFGPGTRLLVL.

The chain employs TRBV5-6 and TRBJ2-7, with D perhaps TRBD1 (6 bases). There are 15 residues in the CDR3. V shed 3 bases and J shed 0 bases, with 13 bases lying between them. Germline assignment: CDR1 SGHDT and CDR2 YYEEEE. CDR3 residues: CASSSTGLSSYEQYV. DNA for the CDR3: TGTGCCAGCAGCTCGACAGGACTCTCCTCCTACGAGCAGTACGTC.

This clone was seen just once. The V gene is TRBV5-1, the J gene TRBJ2-3, with 7 bases aligning to TRBD2. V trimming: 5 bases; J trimming: 1 base; junction bases outside the gene matches: 7. The CDR3 contains 15 residues. Germline V gene lookup returns CDR1 SGHRS and CDR2 YFSETQ. The CDR3, as DNA: TGCGCCAGCAGTCCAAGCGGGGACCGCACAGATACGCAGTATTTT. Protein product: CASSPSGDRTDTQYF.

V and J are TRBV6-4 and TRBJ1-2, with TRBD1 matching over 7 bases. The J segment lost 2 bases and the V segment lost 4 bases, leaving 7 bases of the junction unmatched. Per the germline V gene, CDR1 is MRHNA and CDR2 is SNTAGT. The CDR3 totals 15 residues. Here the CDR3 reads CASSAEVGQNYGYTF. The DNA for the CDR3 is TGTGCCAGCAGTGCTGAAGTGGGACAGAACTATGGCTACACCTTC.

The genes are TRBV6-1 and TRBJ2-1; 7 nucleotides match TRBD2. The CDR3 sequence is 16 residues long. After removal of 2 bases from V and 7 bases from J, the junction contained 11 bases not matched to a gene. CDR1 is MNHNS, CDR2 SASEGT, per germline. The CDR3 reads CASSEMGGGLGNEQFF. The CDR3 DNA sequence: TGTGCCAGCAGTGAAATGGGCGGGGGTCTGGGGAATGAGCAGTTCTTC.

In this sample, this clone turned up once. V gene TRBV11-2 combines with J gene TRBJ2-5; 10 bases match TRBD2. The tail of the sequence fits TRBJ2-7 better, so the J call may be wrong. Germline V gene lookup returns CDR1 SGHAT and CDR2 FQNNGV. The CDR3 spans 15 residues. CDR3 nucleotide sequence: TGTGCCAGCAGCGAGGGACTAGCGCCTTCCTACGAGCAGTACTTC. As protein: CASSEGLAPSYEQYF.

Here the CDR3 reads CASSLYRTGTEAFF. In DNA, the CDR3 is TGTGCCAGCAGTTTATATAGGACTGGCACTGAAGCTTTCTTT. The V gene is TRBV27, the J gene TRBJ1-1, with D unclear. Per germline, CDR1 MNHEY and CDR2 SMNVEV (reference sequence). With 1 base removed from V and 4 bases from J, the gap between germline ends came to 10 bases. This CDR3 has 14 amino acids.

V gene TRBV6-1 combines with J gene TRBJ1-2, with D hard to call. Germline CDR1 reads MNHNS; CDR2 reads SASEGT. CDR3 length: 11 residues. V was shortened by 5 bases and J by 10 bases, with 11 bases between the two germline ends. The CDR3 DNA reads TGTGCCAGCAGTAAGGCAGCGGCCTACACCTTC. It translates to CASSKAAAYTF.

This clone was recorded only once. The chain employs TRBV9 and TRBJ2-2; no clear D gene. Germline V gives CDR1 SGDLS, CDR2 YYNGEE. V shed 1 base and J shed 4 bases, with 11 bases lying between them. This CDR3 comprises 15 residues. DNA of the CDR3: TGTGCCAGCAGCGTATCAGCGTCCTTCACCGGGGAGCTGTTTTTT. Translating it yields CASSVSASFTGELFF.

The CDR3 nucleotides read TGTGCCAGCAGCTTAGGTCAGGGCCTCTTCTATGGCTACACCTTC. Translation gives CASSLGQGLFYGYTF. The chain couples TRBV5-6 to TRBJ1-2, with D maybe TRBD1 (5 bases). The germline V and J ends were trimmed by 2 bases and 4 bases, with 15 bases remaining between them. Germline-derived CDR1 and CDR2 are SGHDT and YYEEEE. This CDR3 is built from 15 residues.

The chain recombines TRBV6-4 with TRBJ2-6; 8 positions match TRBD1. CDR3 length: 16 amino acids. CDR1 is MRHNA, CDR2 SNTAGT, per germline. The J segment lost 1 base and the V segment lost 5 bases, leaving 4 bases of the junction unmatched. CDR3 residues: CASSPGTGSGANVLTF. The CDR3 region has the DNA TGTGCCAGCAGTCCCGGGACAGGATCTGGGGCCAACGTCCTGACTTTC.

This clone showed up just once. The chain is built from TRBV7-8 and TRBJ2-3; 12 bases align to TRBD2. V gave up 4 bases and J gave up 0 bases; unmatched junction bases: 8. The CDR3 is 18 amino acids. The germline V gene has CDR1 SGHVS and CDR2 FQNEAQ. CDR3 DNA: TGTGCCAGCAGCTCCCCTAGCGGGGGGGCCCGGAGCACAGATACGCAGTATTTT. Amino acids: CASSSPSGGARSTDTQYF.

The genes are TRBV5-5 and TRBJ2-7; D possibly corresponds to TRBD1 (5 bases). The CDR3 runs 13 residues. V shed 1 base and J shed 5 bases, with 10 bases lying between them. Germline loops: CDR1 SGHKS, CDR2 YYEKEE (reference sequence). The CDR3 reads CASSLFRAHEQYV. CDR3 nucleotides: TGTGCCAGCAGCTTGTTCAGGGCCCACGAGCAGTACGTC.